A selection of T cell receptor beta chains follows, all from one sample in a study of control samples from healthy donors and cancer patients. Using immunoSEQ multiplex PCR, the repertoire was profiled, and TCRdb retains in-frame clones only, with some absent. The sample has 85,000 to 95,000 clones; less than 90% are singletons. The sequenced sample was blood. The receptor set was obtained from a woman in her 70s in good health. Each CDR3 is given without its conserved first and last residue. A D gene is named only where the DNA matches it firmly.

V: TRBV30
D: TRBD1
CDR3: ACRGLNEQF

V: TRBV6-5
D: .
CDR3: ASTTTNTEAF

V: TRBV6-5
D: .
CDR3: ASSAKRGSQPQH

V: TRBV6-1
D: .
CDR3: ASSEGGKGYGYT

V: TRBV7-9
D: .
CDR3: ASSSQGHQETQY

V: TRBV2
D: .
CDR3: ASRYQQVNYGYT

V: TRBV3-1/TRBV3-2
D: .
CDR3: ASSQEGNTEAF

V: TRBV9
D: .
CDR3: ASSPVLGGGTEAF

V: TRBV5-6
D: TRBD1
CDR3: ASSWGQGPFQPQH

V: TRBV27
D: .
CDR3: ASRLQGTDTQY

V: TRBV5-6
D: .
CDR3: ASSLSGGGQPQH

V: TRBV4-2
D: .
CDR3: ASSQSLQENTEAF

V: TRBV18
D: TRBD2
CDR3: ASSEWTSGRANEQF

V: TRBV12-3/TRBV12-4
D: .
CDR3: ASTALRGTEAF

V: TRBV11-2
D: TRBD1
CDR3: ASSLGQGLNYGYT

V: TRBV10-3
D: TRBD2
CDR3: AISDPGGGPYSYNEQF

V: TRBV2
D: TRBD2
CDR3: ASSEARGTSGNNEQF

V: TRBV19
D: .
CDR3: ASSPRTFREQY

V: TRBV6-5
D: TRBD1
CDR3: ASSSGDSKNTEAF

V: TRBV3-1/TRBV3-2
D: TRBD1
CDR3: ASLGTGMNTEAF

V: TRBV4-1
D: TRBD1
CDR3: ASSDMGQTNTEAF

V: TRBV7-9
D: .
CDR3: ASSLVSYNLKT

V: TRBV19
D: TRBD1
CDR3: ASSPGQVGQPQH

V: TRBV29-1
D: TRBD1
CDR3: SAGQGSSGGYT

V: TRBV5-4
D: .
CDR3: ASSSALDTEAF

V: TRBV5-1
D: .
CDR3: ASSLVSGQDGYT

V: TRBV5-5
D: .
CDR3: ASSGTGPRTEAF

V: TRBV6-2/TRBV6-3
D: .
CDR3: ASSYFPIGAEQY

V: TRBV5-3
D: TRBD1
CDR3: ARSLDRGAYEQY

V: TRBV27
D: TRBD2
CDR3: ASSTSGRASQSSYNEQF

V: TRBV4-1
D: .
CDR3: ASSPLPPGGAYGYT

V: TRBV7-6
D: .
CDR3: ASSLSALAYNEQF

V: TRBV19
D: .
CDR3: ASNHPPGTGDYGYT

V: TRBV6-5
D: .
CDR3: ASSTSRAEAF

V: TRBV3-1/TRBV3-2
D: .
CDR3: ASREQESSYNEQF

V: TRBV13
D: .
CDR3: ASSLRDKLNTEAF

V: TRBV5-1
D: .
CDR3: ASSSESRILSYNSPLH

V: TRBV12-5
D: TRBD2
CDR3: ASGSGGPGNEQF

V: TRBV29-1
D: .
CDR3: SVAGDSSYEQY

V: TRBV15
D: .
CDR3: ATSRDGGGRAGGYT

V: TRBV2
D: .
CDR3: ASSTAGTAKNIQY

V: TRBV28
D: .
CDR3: ARGSREY

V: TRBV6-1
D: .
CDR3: ASSPLEVGVFEQF

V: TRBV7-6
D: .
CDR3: ASSLSRGGGNQPQH

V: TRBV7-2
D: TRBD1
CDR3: ASSLLTGTGYT

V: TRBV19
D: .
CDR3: ASTPRQKGTEAF

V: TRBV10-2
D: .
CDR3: ASSERGVYNSPLH